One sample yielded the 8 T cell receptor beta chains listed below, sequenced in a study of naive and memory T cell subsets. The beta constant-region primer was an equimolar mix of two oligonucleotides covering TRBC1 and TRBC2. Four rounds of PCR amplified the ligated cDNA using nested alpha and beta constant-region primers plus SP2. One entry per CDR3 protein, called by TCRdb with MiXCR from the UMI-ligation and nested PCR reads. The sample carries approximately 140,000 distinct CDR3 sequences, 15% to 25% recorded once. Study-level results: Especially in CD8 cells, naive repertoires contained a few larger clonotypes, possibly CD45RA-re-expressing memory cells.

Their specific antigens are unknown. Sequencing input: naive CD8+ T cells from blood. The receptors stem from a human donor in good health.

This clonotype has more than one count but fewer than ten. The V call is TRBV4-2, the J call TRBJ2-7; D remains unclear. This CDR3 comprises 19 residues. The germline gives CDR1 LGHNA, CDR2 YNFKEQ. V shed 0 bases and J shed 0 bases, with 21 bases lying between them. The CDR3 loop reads CASSQELNLRSSTSYEQYF. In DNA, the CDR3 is TGTGCCAGCAGCCAAGAATTAAATCTAAGGTCCTCGACCTCCTACGAGCAGTACTTC.

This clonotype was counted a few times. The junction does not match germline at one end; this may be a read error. The CDR3 DNA reads TGTGCCAGCAGTTCAGGACAGGCCTATGACTACACCTTC. Translating gives CASSSGQAYDYTF. This rearrangement joins TRBV27 to TRBJ1-2; TRBD1 matches 7 bases. CDR1 is MNHEY, CDR2 SMNVEV, per germline (reference sequence). The CDR3 is made up of 13 amino acids.

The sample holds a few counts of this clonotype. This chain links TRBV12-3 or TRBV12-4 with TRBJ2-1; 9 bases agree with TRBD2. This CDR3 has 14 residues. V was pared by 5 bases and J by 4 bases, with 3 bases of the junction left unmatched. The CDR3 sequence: CASSPSGDYNEQFF. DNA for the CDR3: TGTGCCAGCAGTCCTAGCGGGGATTACAATGAGCAGTTCTTC.

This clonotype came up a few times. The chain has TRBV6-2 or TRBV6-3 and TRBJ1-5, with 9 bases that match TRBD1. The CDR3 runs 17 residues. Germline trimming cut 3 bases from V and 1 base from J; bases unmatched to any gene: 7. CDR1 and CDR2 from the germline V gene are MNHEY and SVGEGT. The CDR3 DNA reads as TGTGCCAGCAGTTATGGGACAGGGCCTTCCAGCAATCAGCCCCAGCATTTT. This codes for CASSYGTGPSSNQPQHF.

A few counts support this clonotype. CDR3 DNA sequence: TGCGCCAGCAGCCAAGATGTGATAGTAAGGGGAAACGAGGGCGGGGAGCTGTTTTTT. Amino acid sequence: CASSQDVIVRGNEGGELFF. This sequence joins TRBV4-1 and TRBJ2-2; D is tentatively TRBD1 or TRBD2 (5 bases each). The CDR3 runs to 19 residues. Germline CDR1 and CDR2: MGHRA and YSYEKL. V was pared by 0 bases and J by 7 bases, with 24 bases between.

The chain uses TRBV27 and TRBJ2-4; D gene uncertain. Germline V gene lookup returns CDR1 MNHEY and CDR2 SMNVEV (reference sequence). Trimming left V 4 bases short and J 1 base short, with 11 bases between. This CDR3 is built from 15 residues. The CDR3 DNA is TGTGCCAGCAGTTCTACACCCCCGGCCAAAAACATTCAGTACTTC. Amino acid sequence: CASSSTPPAKNIQYF.

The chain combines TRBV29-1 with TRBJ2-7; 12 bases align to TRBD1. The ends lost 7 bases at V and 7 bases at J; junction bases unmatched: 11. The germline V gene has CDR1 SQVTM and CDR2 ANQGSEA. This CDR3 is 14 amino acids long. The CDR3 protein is CSARGQGANWEQYF. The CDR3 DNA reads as TGCAGCGCTCGGGGACAGGGGGCAAATTGGGAGCAGTACTTC.

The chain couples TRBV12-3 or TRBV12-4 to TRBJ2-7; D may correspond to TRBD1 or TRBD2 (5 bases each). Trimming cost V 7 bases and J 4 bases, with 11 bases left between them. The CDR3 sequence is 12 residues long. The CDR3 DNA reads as TGTGCCAGCAAACTAGACAGTTACGAGCAGTACTTC. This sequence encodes CASKLDSYEQYF.